The 17 T cell receptor beta chains below come from one sample, sequenced in a study of identical twins. From the 5' RACE reads, TCRdb called clonotypes with MiXCR, one entry per CDR3 protein. The sample has nearly 650,000 distinct CDR3 sequences; just over 7% are singletons. The same specimen was also included in a second study, on yellow fever vaccine responses in identical twins.

Sequencing was carried out using PBMCs. These receptors all stem from a woman under 30 in good health.

This clonotype was counted at least ten times. The V call is TRBV20-1, the J call TRBJ1-6, with 9 bases aligning to TRBD1. CDR3 size: 14 residues. With 6 bases clipped from V and 8 bases from J, the junction kept 8 bases outside the gene matches. Germline lookup yields CDR1 DFQATT and CDR2 SNEGSKA (reference sequence). For the CDR3, the DNA is TGCAGTGCCCCGGGGGACAGGGTTCATTCACCCCTCCACTTT. This sequence encodes CSAPGDRVHSPLHF.

CDR3 loop: CASGLTTGVAQYF. CDR3 nucleotides: TGTGCCAGCGGTCTCACGACAGGGGTGGCCCAGTACTTC. The chain has TRBV12-3 or TRBV12-4 and TRBJ2-5; 8 bases are a match to TRBD1. The junction had 11 bases not matched to a gene; V was cut back by 8 bases and J by 9 bases. This CDR3 comprises 13 residues.

This clonotype has more than one count but fewer than ten. The chain couples TRBV11-1 to TRBJ2-2; D is ambiguous. The CDR3 contains 18 residues. Deletions cut 10 bases from V and 1 base from J, with 25 bases between. Germline V lookup: CDR1 SGHAT, CDR2 FQDESV (reference sequence). The CDR3 region has the DNA TGTGCCACCTCGACCCAAAAGATTTCGCAGCGGAACACCGGGGAGCTGTTTTTT. It is translated as CATSTQKISQRNTGELFF. Combining the CDR3 with reference TRBV11-1 and TRBJ2-2 gives the whole variable domain EAEVAQSPRYKITEKSQAVAFWCDPISGHATLYWYRQILGQGPELLVQFQDESVVDDSQLPKDRFSAERLKGVDSTLKIQPAELGDSAMYLCATSTQKISQRNTGELFFGEGSRLTVL.

This clonotype was seen more than once but under ten times. CDR3 residues: CAISTGSKDGELFF. The CDR3 DNA follows: TGTGCCATCAGCACAGGGAGTAAGGACGGGGAGCTGTTTTTT. This chain connects TRBV10-3 to TRBJ2-2; TRBD1 might be the D (6 bases). The CDR3 totals 14 residues. Trimming took 6 bases from V and 7 from J, leaving 15 bases between them. CDR1 and CDR2 from the germline V gene are ENHRY and SYGVKD.

This clonotype was counted between two and nine times. The chain combines TRBV9 with TRBJ2-3; no reliable D call. The CDR3 totals 15 residues. CDR1 and CDR2 (germline): SGDLS, YYNGEE. Trimming pared 0 bases from V and 1 base from J, leaving 9 bases between. The CDR3 DNA is TGTGCCAGCAGCGTAGAGAGCGCCGGCACAGATACGCAGTATTTT. Translating gives CASSVESAGTDTQYF.

J is TRBJ2-3 and V is TRBV27, with TRBD1 as a possible D gene (5 bases). The V end lost 9 bases, the J end lost 7 bases, and 8 bases lay between the germline ends. Germline-derived CDR1 and CDR2 are MNHEY and SMNVEV (reference sequence). The CDR3 runs to 10 residues. CDR3 region: CARGEYTQYF. The CDR3 nucleotides are TGTGCCAGAGGGGAATATACGCAGTATTTT.

This clonotype was recorded at least ten times. The chain carries TRBV13 and TRBJ2-7, with 13 bases that match TRBD2. This CDR3 spans 16 amino acids. With V trimmed by 5 bases and J by 2 bases, 6 bases remained unmatched. Germline CDR1 PRHDT, CDR2 FYEKMQ (reference sequence). The CDR3 here is CASSPGTSGVPYEQYF. Written as DNA, the CDR3 is TGTGCCAGCAGCCCAGGGACTAGCGGGGTTCCCTACGAGCAGTACTTC.

This sequence joins TRBV5-1 and TRBJ2-3; 9 nucleotides match TRBD2. Losses at the gene ends were 4 bases for V and 0 bases for J; bases not matched to a gene: 9. CDR1 is SGHRS and CDR2 is YFSETQ in the germline V gene. The CDR3 sequence is 17 residues long. The CDR3 region is CASSPSAAGGSTDTQYF. CDR3 coding DNA: TGCGCCAGCAGCCCATCCGCGGCGGGGGGGAGCACAGATACGCAGTATTTT.

This clonotype appeared many times. V is TRBV4-2 and J is TRBJ2-1; 8 bases are a match to TRBD2. Germline V gene data show CDR1 as LGHNA and CDR2 as YNFKEQ. This CDR3 is built from 16 residues. The ends lost 1 base at V and 4 bases at J; junction bases unmatched: 6. The CDR3 DNA is TGTGCCAGCAGCCAAGGTATGGCTAGCGGGTACAATGAGCAGTTCTTC. Its translation: CASSQGMASGYNEQFF.

This clonotype has ten or more counts. V is TRBV29-1 and J is TRBJ2-1; D call uncertain. Germline CDR1 and CDR2: SQVTM and ANQGSEA. The CDR3 has 13 amino acids. Trimming took 4 bases from V and 4 from J, leaving 11 bases between them. The CDR3 is CSVVLIPYNEQFF. The CDR3 bases are TGCAGCGTTGTGTTAATACCATACAATGAGCAGTTCTTC.

The table lists this clonotype with a few counts. The chain joins TRBV2 to TRBJ2-1; D may match TRBD1 or TRBD2 (5 bases each). The V and J ends lost 3 bases and 9 bases respectively, with 9 bases between them. Germline V CDR1 and CDR2: SNHLY, FYNNEI. This CDR3 comprises 12 residues. CDR3 amino acids: CASSEVGVEQFF. The CDR3 DNA is TGTGCCAGCAGTGAGGTGGGGGTTGAGCAGTTCTTC.

Only a few counts were recorded for this clonotype. This chain uses TRBV28 with TRBJ2-1, with unresolved D. CDR3 size: 13 residues. Between the trimmed V and J ends, which lost 6 bases and 6 bases, there was a span of 12 bases. Germline V CDR1 and CDR2: MDHEN, SYDVKM. The chain's CDR3 is CASRRLSGNEQFF. CDR3 DNA sequence: TGTGCCAGCAGACGCCTTAGTGGCAATGAGCAGTTCTTC.

This chain links TRBV6-1 with TRBJ2-4; 9 bases are a match to TRBD1. Germline-derived CDR1 and CDR2 are MNHNS and SASEGT. Trimming at V came to 6 bases and at J to 4 bases, leaving 4 bases not matched to a gene. The CDR3 is 14 residues long. The CDR3 reads CASSPGQGKNIQYF. CDR3 nucleotide sequence: TGTGCCAGCAGCCCCGGACAGGGGAAAAACATTCAGTACTTC.

This clonotype occurred a few times. The J gene is TRBJ2-5, the V gene TRBV4-1, with 12 bases fitting TRBD2. Unmatched junction bases numbered 11, after V lost 4 bases and J lost 2 bases. CDR3 length equals 18 residues. CDR1 and CDR2 from the germline V gene are MGHRA and YSYEKL. The CDR3 reads CASSRLGVLAGGQETQYF. The CDR3 DNA reads TGCGCCAGCAGCCGTCTAGGGGTACTAGCGGGAGGTCAAGAGACCCAGTACTTC.

This clonotype was seen repeatedly, ten times or more. The chain recombines TRBV12-3 or TRBV12-4 with TRBJ1-2, with 9 bases aligning to TRBD1. With V trimmed by 7 bases and J by 8 bases, 14 bases remained unmatched. The CDR3 totals 15 residues. CDR3 sequence (DNA): TGTGCCAGCACTCCATCGGGACAGGGCCGAAGGGGCTACACCTTC. It translates to CASTPSGQGRRGYTF.

In this sample, this clonotype turned up many times. This chain joins TRBV29-1 and TRBJ2-6; D gene uncertain. There are 14 residues in the CDR3. Germline CDR1 SQVTM, CDR2 ANQGSEA. V gave up 3 bases and J gave up 0 bases, with 6 bases separating them. This CDR3 is CSVEEFSGANVLTF. The CDR3 DNA follows: TGCAGCGTTGAGGAGTTCTCTGGGGCCAACGTCCTGACTTTC.

This clonotype was seen at least ten times. The chain links TRBV28 to TRBJ2-7; 12 bases align to TRBD2. CDR1 is MDHEN and CDR2 is SYDVKM in the germline V gene. V gave up 5 bases and J gave up 5 bases; unmatched junction bases: 10. This CDR3 spans 16 amino acids. The CDR3 sequence is CASSPGLAGILDEQYF. The CDR3 region has the DNA TGTGCCAGCAGTCCCGGACTAGCGGGAATTTTGGACGAGCAGTACTTC.